This paragraph covers one T cell receptor beta chain sequence. The antigen it recognizes is unknown. One base away there is no much larger clone; base qualities are not given. The CDR3 sequence holds 18 residues, the cysteine and phenylalanine included. Only CDR3 DNA is held: 54 bases, read in frame from base 1. The germline V gene (reference sequence) gives CDR1 as SEHNR and CDR2 as FQNEAQ. Germline trimming amounts to 5 bases on V and 1 base on J, with 7 as the count of junction bases outside the gene matches. The data belong to a study of cytomegalovirus exposure and HLA in healthy donors (dated by TCRdb to the late 2010s). About the study as a whole: According to an earlier analysis of 550 to 700 of the donors, 150 million to 200 million T cells yielded 117 million unique TCR beta sequences and roughly 280 Gb of sequence data. About 300 gigabases of sequencing data and approximately 80 million unique TCR sequences were included in an early release covering around 600 HLA-typed donors. Among the roughly 380 genotyped donors, more than 70% belonged to the genetic ancestry cluster associated with self-reported Caucasian donors. The study aimed to test whether cataloging public T cell receptors could reveal signatures of past pathogen exposure. Using immunosequencing, the study profiled T cell repertoires from 500 to 800 subjects and related those repertoires to cytomegalovirus serostatus. Besides the first cohort of more than 650 subjects, a separate validation cohort made up of over 95 different subjects was used. To predict cytomegalovirus infection status, the study brought together high-throughput TCR immunosequencing, statistical association of individual TCRs with disease status, and machine learning. In a later analysis, previously published TCR beta repertoires from more than 500 donors were re-analyzed and high-resolution HLA genotyping was added so that TCR occurrence patterns could be studied. In the later analysis, no new phenotypic data were used to find candidate immune exposures; instead, reliance was placed on TCR beta sequences and their occurrence across donors. In an earlier analysis of around 540 of the donors, high-throughput TCR beta sequencing was used to judge whether each TCR beta V gene segment behaved as functional or pseudogenic. Donor age, sex, ethnicity and CMV serostatus were collected together with the repertoire data. Genome-wide SNP genotypes for about 65% of the 666 donors were used in a later genetic analysis, which treated that subset as a discovery cohort. Every discovery cohort repertoire had been produced on one sequencing platform. Both class I and class II loci were covered by HLA typing, at four-digit resolution. The number of typed donors differed by locus: roughly 629-630 for A, B, C, DRB1 and DQB1; 500 to 550 for DQA1; about 600 for DPA1; and 400 to 480 for DPB1. Because of strong linkage in the cohort, 5 or 6 DR-DQ haplotypes were treated as single units for association and clustering. Across 398 genotyped donors of the cohort, an average of 235,054 unique TCR beta nucleotide sequences per donor were sequenced, and roughly 17% of those sequences were non-productive.

General findings and caveats noted by the study authors: According to a later analysis, most CMV-associated TCR beta chains appeared to be HLA-restricted, and the HLA associations seemed to be driven largely by CMV exposure. In a later analysis, HLA-associated TCR beta chains were found to be more clonally expanded and to have lower generation probabilities than equally common non-associated chains. A cluster of highly shared sequence variants was judged likely to represent a technical artifact of the sequencing pipeline. Correlated functional status among segregating V segments might reflect linkage disequilibrium, but an unknown experimental factor could not be ruled out. The authors suggested that the approach could potentially be generalized to other disease states and immunological phenotypes. According to a later analysis, TCR association rates differed among HLA loci, with DRB1 alleles showing the most associated TCRs and HLA-C alleles showing the fewest. While some public TCRs were present in many individuals, most TCR sequences turned up only very rarely across donors. In this cohort, only TCR beta chains were sequenced, and detectable features were limited by the absence of alpha or paired-chain data. At a false discovery rate of 0.05, a later analysis linked under 20,000 TCR beta sequences to specific HLA alleles. An association between a missense DCLRE1C variant and V-gene and J-gene trimming of TCR beta chains was found in a later genetic analysis and replicated in an independent cohort. Sequencing depth was assumed to be roughly uniform across donors in the presence/absence analyses, though that assumption may not hold. Because HLA typing was missing for some donors at each locus, association tests included only the typed subset. A further reported finding was that TCR beta sequences accurately predicted the HLA-A and HLA-B alleles for most subjects in the first cohort. Immune exposure information for the cohort was limited to CMV serostatus. A few of the identified cytomegalovirus-associated TCR beta chains were confirmed in vitro to be specific for cytomegalovirus antigens. In an earlier analysis of 500 to 650 of the donors, most TCR beta V segments appeared in productive rearrangements about 87% or about 30% of the time, broadly matching IMGT annotations. According to a later analysis, parvovirus B19, influenza, CMV and Epstein-Barr virus appeared linked to several top co-occurrence clusters. Because the 87-base-pair reads could not distinguish some IMGT-functional V segments, including TRBV6-2 and TRBV6-3, those segments were excluded. In the study, around 150 TCR beta chains were listed as associated with cytomegalovirus. Strong co-occurrence of HLA alleles, especially DR and DQ, made assigning TCR associations to individual alleles difficult. A later genetic analysis reported fewer N-insertions in productive TCRs among donors in an Asian-associated ancestry cluster than the roughly 690-donor mean. Because counts were too low, about 17 rarely observed V segments, including chromosome 9 orphons, were excluded from the earlier analysis of fewer than 650 of the donors. In both the original and validation cohorts, the classifier was reported to diagnose cytomegalovirus status with high specificity and sensitivity.

The cohort was made up of approximately 700 healthy bone marrow donors. Cohort members were all nominally healthy when sampled, although unrecorded immune exposures were likely present. The donor tested CMV seronegative, placing the donor among the 350 to 400 seronegative members of the cohort. A peripheral blood sample was collected from each donor, and TCR beta sequencing was performed on peripheral blood mononuclear cells. Genomic DNA was extracted from the blood cell samples with the Qiagen DNeasy Blood Extraction Kit. Library generation was performed with the immunoSEQ multiplex PCR assay. For the multiplex PCR, a mixture combining 60 forward primers for TCR Vbeta segments and 13 reverse primers for TCR Jbeta segments was used. A multiplex PCR assay on genomic DNA amplified the CDR3 region of rearranged TCR beta genes. On the Illumina HiSeq System, the amplified TCR beta libraries were sequenced as 87-base-pair reads. Per the authors' processing: In a later analysis, some 80 million unique TCR beta chains were counted across the 500 to 850 repertoires, and roughly 11 million of these chains were shared by at least two donors. A nearest-neighbor algorithm error-corrected the raw reads and collapsed the reads into unique sequences, merging closely related sequences to remove PCR and sequencing errors. V, D and J gene segments were assigned by aligning CDR3 sequences to IMGT reference sequences. Each retained sequence needed at least a six-nucleotide match to both a V gene segment and a J gene segment. Rearrangements were classified as productive when the CDR3 lacked stop codons and remained in frame with V and J, and all other rearrangements were classified as non-productive. Following IMGT convention, CDR3 was defined as the stretch from the second conserved V-encoded cysteine up to the conserved J-encoded phenylalanine. The earlier analysis of about 500 of the donors excluded sequences that lacked an unambiguous match to a single V gene segment. In an earlier analysis of approximately 590 of the donors, V segments were called functional above 56.7% productive rearrangements and were called segregating when the between-donor standard deviation exceeded 5%. A statistical classification framework was developed to diagnose cytomegalovirus status using the catalog of TCR beta chain sequences. A later analysis assigned V and J genes by comparing TCR nucleotide sequences with IMGT/GENE-DB human TR gene sequences. In a later analysis, CDR3 sequences and most-parsimonious VDJ recombination scenarios were assigned using the TCRdist pipeline. In a later analysis, every TCR beta chain was defined by the combination of its CDR3 amino acid sequence and its V-gene family, and reads without a unique V-gene family were dropped. To address suspected cross-contamination and a sequencing artifact, a later analysis removed a few hundred highly shared, low-generation-probability nucleotide sequences. A later analysis calculated a clonal expansion index for each public chain from normalized within-repertoire ranks of inferred template counts. A later analysis computed generation probabilities with a VDJ recombination model fitted to out-of-frame rearrangements, and checked the results against IGoR. In a later analysis, TCR-TCR, TCR-HLA and TCR-CMV co-occurrence was scored with hypergeometric tests, and a repertoire-size bias correction was applied to TCR pairs. In a later analysis, false discovery rates were estimated by permuting HLA or CMV assignments 20 times. In a later analysis, co-occurring TCRs were grouped using DBSCAN, and TCRdist sequence similarity was added for clustering within HLA-allele-positive subsets. For co-occurrence clustering, repertoires with fewer than 30,000 or more than 120,000 public chains were excluded, along with roughly 5 repertoires with anomalous nucleotide sharing. TCRdb mirrors the immuneACCESS table, restricted to in-frame sequences. Some clones are absent from its copies; in checked studies, under half trace to an unresolved V gene, and the reason for the others is unknown. V and J calls and clone size are given by that table; D and trimming were obtained from the DNA. Present in this sample are 200,000 or so clones, approximately 81% of which were seen just once. The ten top clones hold 0.2% to 0.3% of the sample.

The rearrangement combines TRBV7-9 with TRBJ2-1; TRBD2 fits 14 bases in the junction. The material sequenced was PBMCs. The sequence came from a boy aged 5 to 17 in good health and CMV-seronegative. CDR3 protein: CASSHRTSGGNSYNEQFF. At the DNA level, the sequence is TGTGCCAGCAGCCACAGGACTAGCGGGGGGAATTCCTACAATGAGCAGTTCTTC.